The rows below give T cell receptor beta chains drawn from one sample of a study of blood T cell repertoires in COVID-19. This table comes from immunoSEQ multiplex PCR, and its TCRdb copy is limited to in-frame clones, with some not included. The sample yields around 270,000 clones, around 85% seen once. Sequencing input: PBMCs or T cells enriched from blood (not recorded which). The receptors were gathered from a young woman who had recovered from COVID-19. CDR3s include the opening cysteine and the closing phenylalanine or tryptophan. The size field is filled for only some rows; it gives once, few, many or a size class.

V gene: TRBV28
clone size: once
J gene: TRBJ1-2
CDR3 protein: CASRSGKTLDYGYTF

V gene: TRBV6-4
clone size: many
J gene: TRBJ2-3
CDR3 protein: CASSEGQGTDTQYF

V gene: TRBV28
clone size: -
J gene: TRBJ1-2
CDR3 protein: CASSSTANYGYTF

V gene: TRBV3-1/TRBV3-2
clone size: -
J gene: TRBJ1-2
CDR3 protein: CASSQQGDYGYTF

V gene: TRBV5-1
clone size: -
J gene: TRBJ2-2
CDR3 protein: CASSLGSGVNTGELFF

V gene: TRBV11-2
clone size: -
J gene: TRBJ2-7
CDR3 protein: CASTHDAGVASYEQYF

V gene: TRBV10-1
clone size: once
J gene: TRBJ2-5
CDR3 protein: CASSEAGAPPETQYF

V gene: TRBV6-4
clone size: -
J gene: TRBJ2-1
CDR3 protein: CASSDSTARGRPKFF

V gene: TRBV7-6
clone size: -
J gene: TRBJ1-4
CDR3 protein: CASSFQYNEKLFF

V gene: TRBV14
clone size: -
J gene: TRBJ1-1
CDR3 protein: CASSQIQGTQAFF

V gene: TRBV29-1
clone size: -
J gene: TRBJ2-1
CDR3 protein: CSAIRLGNEQFF

V gene: TRBV5-6
clone size: -
J gene: TRBJ2-1
CDR3 protein: CASSAATSSGEQFF

V gene: TRBV7-9
clone size: -
J gene: TRBJ2-7
CDR3 protein: CASSPWTSGSQGSYEQYF

V gene: TRBV5-5
clone size: -
J gene: TRBJ1-2
CDR3 protein: CASSSNGEDGYTF

V gene: TRBV15
clone size: -
J gene: TRBJ1-5
CDR3 protein: CATSTHFDSSNQPQHF

V gene: TRBV15
clone size: -
J gene: TRBJ2-3
CDR3 protein: CATDGGEETSTDTQYF

V gene: TRBV20-1
clone size: once
J gene: TRBJ2-1
CDR3 protein: CSASSRSGRANEQFF

V gene: TRBV3-1/TRBV3-2
clone size: -
J gene: TRBJ1-6
CDR3 protein: CASSQLDRGPNYSPLHF

V gene: TRBV30
clone size: -
J gene: TRBJ2-1
CDR3 protein: CAWNLANEQFF

V gene: TRBV7-9
clone size: -
J gene: TRBJ2-7
CDR3 protein: CASSNGQRYEQYF

V gene: TRBV5-4
clone size: -
J gene: TRBJ2-1
CDR3 protein: CASRSRQQSSYNEQFF

V gene: TRBV2
clone size: -
J gene: TRBJ2-7
CDR3 protein: CASSAMTGDRTYEQYF

V gene: TRBV27
clone size: -
J gene: TRBJ2-6
CDR3 protein: CASTPRGSGRSPNVLTF

V gene: TRBV7-8
clone size: -
J gene: TRBJ2-1
CDR3 protein: CASSFIQGAEQFF

V gene: TRBV5-4
clone size: -
J gene: TRBJ2-1
CDR3 protein: CASSSVEGSEQFF

V gene: TRBV30
clone size: -
J gene: TRBJ2-3
CDR3 protein: CAWSVLAGGTDTQYF

V gene: TRBV28
clone size: -
J gene: TRBJ1-4
CDR3 protein: CASSFGGQGNEKLFF

V gene: TRBV11-2
clone size: few
J gene: TRBJ2-3
CDR3 protein: CASSLDPGLAGGSDTQYF

V gene: TRBV24-1
clone size: -
J gene: TRBJ2-1
CDR3 protein: CATSDPGQDRVNEQFF

V gene: TRBV5-6
clone size: -
J gene: TRBJ1-1
CDR3 protein: CASSLVGTATEAFF

V gene: TRBV15
clone size: -
J gene: TRBJ2-1
CDR3 protein: CATSRDSHREYPGNEQFF

V gene: TRBV13
clone size: -
J gene: TRBJ2-2
CDR3 protein: CASTWGNSAGELFF

V gene: TRBV7-6
clone size: -
J gene: TRBJ1-4
CDR3 protein: CASSITTWGEGEKLFF

V gene: TRBV4-1
clone size: -
J gene: TRBJ2-3
CDR3 protein: CASSQAERGRTDTQYF

V gene: TRBV24-1
clone size: -
J gene: TRBJ1-2
CDR3 protein: CATSDSDLAGSPGYTF

V gene: TRBV3-1/TRBV3-2
clone size: -
J gene: TRBJ1-2
CDR3 protein: CASSQDPGTIYYGYTF

V gene: TRBV10-2
clone size: -
J gene: TRBJ1-5
CDR3 protein: CASSDSGGGQPQHF